This TCR beta chain was sequenced for a study of shared clonotypes between healthy human individuals. General study results and limits: Of the naive CD4 clonotypes, roughly 5% were shared across a handful of donors.

Clones were sequenced by immunoSEQ multiplex PCR, and TCRdb holds only the in-frame ones, with some missing. The data show some 2,400,000 clones, with almost 96% seen just once and 0.1% to 0.15% held by the top ten. As to this clone: The antigen remains unidentified.

This CDR3 comprises 16 residues. V gave up 2 bases and J gave up 6 bases, with 19 bases separating them. Germline V gene data show CDR1 as MNHEY and CDR2 as SVGAGI. This chain connects TRBV6-5 to TRBJ1-1; D remains unclear. This sequence originates from a man in his late teens or twenties in good health. The sequenced material came from naive CD4+ T cells sorted from blood. Subset noted: CD45RA+ positively selected. The CDR3 loop reads CASSYVPGSGKAEAFF. CDR3 DNA sequence: TGTGCCAGCAGTTACGTACCCGGCAGTGGGAAGGCTGAAGCTTTCTTT.